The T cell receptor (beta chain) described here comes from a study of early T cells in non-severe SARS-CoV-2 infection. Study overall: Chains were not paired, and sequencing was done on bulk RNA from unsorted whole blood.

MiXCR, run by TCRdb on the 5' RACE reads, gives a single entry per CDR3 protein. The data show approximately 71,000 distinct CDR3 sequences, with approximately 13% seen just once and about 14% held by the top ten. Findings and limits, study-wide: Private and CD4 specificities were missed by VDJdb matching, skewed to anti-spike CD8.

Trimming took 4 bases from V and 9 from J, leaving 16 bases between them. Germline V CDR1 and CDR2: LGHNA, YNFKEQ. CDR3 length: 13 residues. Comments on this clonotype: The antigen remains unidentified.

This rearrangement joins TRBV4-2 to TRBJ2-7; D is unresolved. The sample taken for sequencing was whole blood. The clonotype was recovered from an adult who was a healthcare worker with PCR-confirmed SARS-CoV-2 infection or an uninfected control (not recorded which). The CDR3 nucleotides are TGTGCCAGCAGCCGAGTAATGAAGGGCGGGCAGTACTTC. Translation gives CASSRVMKGGQYF.